This T cell receptor (beta chain) was recorded in a study of CD8+ T cells in alopecia areata. Sorting of PBMCs yielded the CD4+ and CD8+ T cells. Comments on this clone: The antigen is not known.

Points from the study as a whole: Scalp samples also yield sequences from resident alphabeta T cells of normal skin.

RNA was extracted and reverse transcribed into cDNA as the sequencing template. Assay: immunoSEQ multiplex PCR; the TCRdb copy retains only in-frame clones and omits some. The table shows 110,000 or so clones, with about 61% occurring only once. This clonotype originated in a human donor in good health. The sequenced sample consisted of CD4+ T cells sorted from blood.

The CDR3 coding sequence is TGTGCCAGCAGACGGGGGAGGGGGTTAAGCAATCAGCCCCAGCATTTT. It codes for CASRRGRGLSNQPQHF. This rearrangement joins TRBV6-6 to TRBJ1-5; a possible D gene is TRBD1 (6 bases). Germline V lookup: CDR1 MNHNY, CDR2 SVGAGI (reference sequence). The CDR3 spans 16 residues. V gave up 6 bases and J gave up 1 base, with 16 bases separating them.